This T cell receptor (beta chain) was identified during a study of blood T cell repertoires in COVID-19. The CDR3 is 12 residues long. Trimming pared 4 bases from V and 5 bases from J, leaving 8 bases between. Per the germline V gene, CDR1 is LGHDT and CDR2 is YNNKEL (reference sequence). Sequencing was performed with immunoSEQ multiplex PCR; in TCRdb, only in-frame clones are kept and a portion is missing. Altogether fewer than 150,000 clones are present, 75% to 90% being singletons, with the ten largest covering approximately 5%. The sequence came from a woman between 55 and 75 years old with COVID-19, enrolled during active disease. The sample consisted of peripheral blood. This chain connects TRBV3-1 (or the pseudogene TRBV3-2) to TRBJ1-1; D perhaps matches TRBD1 (6 bases). As DNA, the CDR3 is TGTGCCAGCAGCCCCCAGGGGACTGAAGCTTTCTTT. Translating it yields CASSPQGTEAFF.